What follows are 21 T cell receptor beta chains derived from one specimen sequenced in a study of blood T cell repertoires in COVID-19. TCRdb's table, derived via immunoSEQ multiplex PCR, lists solely in-frame clones and lacks some. The table lists approximately 57,000 clones, 70% to 90% of them singletons. The sample taken for sequencing was peripheral blood. These receptors were taken from a middle-aged man with active COVID-19.

The CDR3 region has the DNA TGTGCCAGCAGACGCACCGGGACACCTAACACTGAAGCTTTCTTT. Protein sequence: CASRRTGTPNTEAFF. This chain links TRBV2 with TRBJ1-1, with D perhaps matching TRBD1 (6 bases). Between the trimmed V and J ends, which lost 6 bases and 2 bases, there was a span of 16 bases. This CDR3 has 15 residues. Germline assignment: CDR1 SNHLY and CDR2 FYNNEI.

Regarding this clone: In the same sample, other DNA sequences code for this CDR3. The chain is built from TRBV10-2 and TRBJ2-2, with D perhaps TRBD2 (7 bases). The germline gives CDR1 WSHSY, CDR2 SAAADI. The V end lost 11 bases, the J end lost 1 base, and 14 bases lay between the germline ends. The CDR3 has 14 amino acids. CDR3 protein: CALGGGLNTGELFF. In nucleotides, the CDR3 is TGCGCCCTAGGGGGGGGGTTGAACACCGGGGAGCTGTTTTTT.

This clone was counted only a few times. This rearrangement joins TRBV28 to TRBJ1-2; TRBD1 matches 7 bases. This CDR3 spans 15 amino acids. Germline CDR1 MDHEN, CDR2 SYDVKM. With V trimmed by 6 bases and J by 8 bases, 15 bases remained unmatched. DNA for the CDR3: TGTGCCAGCAGCGACAGGGCAGATAGAACTTGCGGCTACACCTTC. Its protein is CASSDRADRTCGYTF.

This clone was seen a few times. This CDR3 is CASSPGQIADTQYF. The CDR3 DNA reads TGTGCCAGCAGCCCGGGACAGATTGCAGATACGCAGTATTTT. This rearrangement joins TRBV7-8 to TRBJ2-3; 7 bases map to TRBD1. CDR3 length equals 14 residues. J gave up 4 bases and V 5 bases, and 6 bases lay outside the gene matches. Per germline, CDR1 SGHVS and CDR2 FQNEAQ.

The chain links TRBV5-6 to TRBJ2-3; D uncertain. The germline V gene has CDR1 SGHDT and CDR2 YYEEEE. This CDR3 has 13 residues. V was shortened by 4 bases and J by 4 bases, with 10 bases between the two germline ends. The CDR3 DNA is TGTGCCAGCAGCGCGACTCATCCAGATACGCAGTATTTT. Translated, it gives CASSATHPDTQYF.

This chain connects TRBV7-2 to TRBJ2-3; D ambiguous. Trimming pared 5 bases from V and 0 bases from J, leaving 15 bases between. Germline CDR1 SGHTA, CDR2 FQGNSA. The CDR3 totals 16 residues. CDR3 in amino acids: CASSRSLGTSTDTQYF. The CDR3 DNA reads as TGTGCCAGCAGCAGAAGCCTAGGCACTAGCACAGATACGCAGTATTTT.

This clone was observed a single time. The CDR3: CASSGTSGTIGNEQYF. CDR3 nucleotide sequence: TGTGCCAGCAGTGGGACTTCGGGGACAATAGGCAACGAGCAGTACTTC. The V call is TRBV25-1, the J call TRBJ2-7, with D possibly TRBD1 on 6 matching bases. Trimming cost V 4 bases and J 5 bases, with 21 bases left between them. Looked up from germline, CDR1 is MGHDK and CDR2 is SYGVNS. CDR3 size: 16 residues.

This clone showed up just once. This sequence joins TRBV5-1 and TRBJ2-3, with 7 bases matching TRBD1. CDR1 is SGHRS, CDR2 YFSETQ, per germline. The CDR3 runs to 14 residues. V lost 2 bases to trimming and J lost 3 bases; unmatched junction nucleotides: 3. CDR3 in DNA: TGCGCCAGCAGCTTTCACAGGGGAACAGATACGCAGTATTTT. It specifies CASSFHRGTDTQYF.

The chain employs TRBV6-1 and TRBJ2-1; 14 bases align to TRBD2. The CDR3 is made up of 19 amino acids. The germline V gene has CDR1 MNHNS and CDR2 SASEGT. J was trimmed by 0 bases and V by 4 bases; bases with no gene match: 8. The CDR3 region is CASSGVTSGRALSYNEQFF. In DNA form, the CDR3 reads TGTGCCAGCAGTGGCGTGACTAGCGGGAGGGCCCTCTCCTACAATGAGCAGTTCTTC.

The chain couples TRBV15 to TRBJ2-3, with D possibly matching TRBD2 (7 bases). Germline V gives CDR1 LNHNV, CDR2 YYDKDF (reference sequence). This CDR3 has 16 residues. Trimming stripped 0 bases from V and 5 bases from J, with 15 bases between. For the CDR3, the DNA is TGTGCCACCAGCAGAGATTGGGGGGCTAGCGGAGATACGCAGTATTTT. It specifies CATSRDWGASGDTQYF.

This clone was seen just once. A read error is likely, as this CDR3 ends without the conserved phenylalanine or tryptophan. The chain links TRBV20-1 to TRBJ2-7, with 8 bases aligning to TRBD1. There are 13 residues in the CDR3. Germline V gene sequence: CDR1 DFQATT, CDR2 SNEGSKA (reference sequence). V was pared by 3 bases and J by 5 bases, with 6 bases of the junction left unmatched. CDR3 sequence: CSASLDRDHEQYL. The CDR3 DNA follows: TGCAGTGCTAGTTTGGACAGGGACCACGAGCAGTACCTC.

V gene TRBV4-1 combines with J gene TRBJ2-2; 9 bases agree with TRBD2. The germline V gene encodes CDR1 MGHRA and CDR2 YSYEKL. With 0 bases clipped from V and 7 bases from J, the junction kept 9 bases outside the gene matches. The CDR3 totals 17 residues. CDR3 nucleotide sequence: TGCGCCAGCAGCCAAGATCGGGGTAGCGGGAGTGGCGGGGAGCTGTTTTTT. Encoded protein: CASSQDRGSGSGGELFF.

The rearrangement links TRBV4-1 to TRBJ2-7; no reliable D call. Trimming shortened V by 1 base and J by 1 base, and 8 bases separated the two germline ends. The germline V gene has CDR1 MGHRA and CDR2 YSYEKL. This CDR3 has 14 residues. The CDR3 DNA is TGCGCCAGCAGCCAAGCCGAGACATCCTACGAGCAGTACTTC. Translating it yields CASSQAETSYEQYF.

The J gene is TRBJ2-5, the V gene TRBV5-4; tentative D call: TRBD2 (6 bases). The CDR3 has 14 amino acids. Germline CDR1 reads SGHNT; CDR2 reads YYREEE (reference sequence). V dropped 4 bases and J dropped 5 bases, with 15 bases sitting between them. This chain's CDR3 is CASSPAPGRETQYF. The CDR3 nucleotides are TGTGCCAGCAGCCCCGCGCCAGGGAGGGAGACCCAGTACTTC.

V and J are TRBV25-1 and TRBJ2-2, with D possibly TRBD1 on 5 matching bases. The V gene's germline CDR1 is MGHDK and CDR2 SYGVNS. Trimming removed 3 bases at V and 6 bases at J, with 14 bases between. The CDR3 contains 15 residues. CDR3 sequence: CASSDDKGVAGELFF. The CDR3, as DNA: TGTGCCAGCAGTGACGACAAAGGGGTGGCCGGGGAGCTGTTTTTT.

The V call is TRBV5-4, the J call TRBJ2-1; 15 bases map to TRBD2. After removal of 0 bases from V and 8 bases from J, the junction contained 9 bases not matched to a gene. CDR1 and CDR2 (germline): SGHNT, YYREEE (reference sequence). CDR3 length equals 18 residues. This CDR3 reads CASSLVGWTSGRVDEQFF. The CDR3 DNA sequence: TGTGCCAGCAGCTTGGTGGGGTGGACTAGCGGGAGGGTAGATGAGCAGTTCTTC.

The chain couples TRBV10-2 to TRBJ2-3; D perhaps matches TRBD1 (5 bases). With 3 bases removed from V and 4 bases from J, the gap between germline ends came to 8 bases. CDR1 is WSHSY, CDR2 SAAADI, per germline. The CDR3 runs to 13 residues. The CDR3 reads CASSDAGPDTQYF. CDR3 DNA sequence: TGCGCCAGCAGTGATGCAGGGCCAGATACGCAGTATTTT.

This clone has only one observation. This rearrangement joins TRBV10-3 to TRBJ2-5; 7 bases are shared with TRBD2. V lost 10 bases to trimming and J lost 4 bases; unmatched junction nucleotides: 9. The CDR3 consists of 13 residues. From germline, CDR1 is ENHRY and CDR2 SYGVKD. CDR3 in amino acids: CATRTAGAETQYF. CDR3 in DNA: TGTGCCACCCGGACGGCGGGAGCAGAGACCCAGTACTTC.

The chain is built from TRBV19 and TRBJ2-3; D gene ambiguous. Trimming stripped 5 bases from V and 5 bases from J, with 20 bases between. This CDR3 has 16 residues. Germline loops: CDR1 LNHDA, CDR2 SQIVND (reference sequence). CDR3 in DNA: TGTGCCAGTAGTCCCCGTGGTCAGGCAGGTGAAGATACGCAGTATTTT. This gives the protein CASSPRGQAGEDTQYF.

The chain is built from TRBV9 and TRBJ1-2, with 8 bases lining up with TRBD1. This CDR3 is built from 12 residues. Germline V gene data show CDR1 as SGDLS and CDR2 as YYNGEE. Germline trimming cut 3 bases from V and 8 bases from J; bases unmatched to any gene: 3. The CDR3 nucleotides read TGTGCCAGCAGCGCGACAGGGGAGGGCTACACCTTC. It yields the protein CASSATGEGYTF.

The V call is TRBV2, the J call TRBJ1-2; a weak D match, TRBD1 (6 bases). Trimming stripped 6 bases from V and 0 bases from J, with 14 bases between. Germline V lookup: CDR1 SNHLY, CDR2 FYNNEI. The CDR3 totals 15 residues. The CDR3 DNA reads as TGTGCCAGCAGCTCCGGGACACCTCCTAACTATGGCTACACCTTC. Its translation: CASSSGTPPNYGYTF.